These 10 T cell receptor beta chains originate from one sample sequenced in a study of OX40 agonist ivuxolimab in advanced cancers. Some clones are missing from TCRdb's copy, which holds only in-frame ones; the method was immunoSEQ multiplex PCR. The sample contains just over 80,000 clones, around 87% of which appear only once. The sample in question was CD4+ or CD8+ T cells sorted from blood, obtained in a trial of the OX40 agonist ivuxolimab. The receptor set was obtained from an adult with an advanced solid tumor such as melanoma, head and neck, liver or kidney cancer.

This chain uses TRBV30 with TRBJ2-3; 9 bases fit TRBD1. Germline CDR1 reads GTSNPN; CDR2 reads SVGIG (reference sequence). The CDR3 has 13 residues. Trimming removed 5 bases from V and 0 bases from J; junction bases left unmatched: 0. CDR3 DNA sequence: TGTGCCTGGGACAGGGGGAGCACAGATACGCAGTATTTT. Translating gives CAWDRGSTDTQYF.

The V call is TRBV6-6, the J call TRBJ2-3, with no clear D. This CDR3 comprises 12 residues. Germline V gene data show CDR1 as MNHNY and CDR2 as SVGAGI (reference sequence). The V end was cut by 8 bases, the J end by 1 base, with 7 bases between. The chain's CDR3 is CASAAGTDTQYF. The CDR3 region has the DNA TGTGCCAGCGCCGCAGGCACAGATACGCAGTATTTT.

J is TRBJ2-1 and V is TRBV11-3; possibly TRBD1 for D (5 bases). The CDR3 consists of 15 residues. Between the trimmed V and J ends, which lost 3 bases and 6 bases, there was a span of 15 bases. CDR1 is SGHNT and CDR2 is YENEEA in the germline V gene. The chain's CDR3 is CASSLGGSQGNEQFF. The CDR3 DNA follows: TGTGCCAGCAGCTTGGGCGGCTCCCAGGGCAATGAGCAGTTCTTC.

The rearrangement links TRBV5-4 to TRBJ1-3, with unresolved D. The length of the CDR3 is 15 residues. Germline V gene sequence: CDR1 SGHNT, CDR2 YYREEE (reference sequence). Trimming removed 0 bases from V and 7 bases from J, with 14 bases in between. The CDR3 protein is CASSLGAATYNTIYF. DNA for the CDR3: TGTGCCAGCAGCTTGGGGGCAGCTACGTATAACACCATATATTTT.

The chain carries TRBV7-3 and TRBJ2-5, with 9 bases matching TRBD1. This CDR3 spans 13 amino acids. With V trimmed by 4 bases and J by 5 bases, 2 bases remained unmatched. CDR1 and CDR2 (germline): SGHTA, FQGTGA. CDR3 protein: CASSSDRGETQYF. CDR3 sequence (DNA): TGTGCCAGCAGCTCGGACAGGGGTGAGACCCAGTACTTC.

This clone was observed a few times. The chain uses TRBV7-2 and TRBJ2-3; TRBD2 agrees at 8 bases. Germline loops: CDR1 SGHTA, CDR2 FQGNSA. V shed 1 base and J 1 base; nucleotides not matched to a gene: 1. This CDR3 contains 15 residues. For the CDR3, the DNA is TGTGCCAGCAGCTTAGAAGCGGGAGGCACAGATACGCAGTATTTT. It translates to CASSLEAGGTDTQYF.

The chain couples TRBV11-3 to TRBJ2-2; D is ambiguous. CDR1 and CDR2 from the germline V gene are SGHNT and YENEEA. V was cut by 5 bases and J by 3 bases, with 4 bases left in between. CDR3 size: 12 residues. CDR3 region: CASSHYTGELFF. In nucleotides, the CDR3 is TGTGCCAGCAGCCACTACACCGGGGAGCTGTTTTTT.

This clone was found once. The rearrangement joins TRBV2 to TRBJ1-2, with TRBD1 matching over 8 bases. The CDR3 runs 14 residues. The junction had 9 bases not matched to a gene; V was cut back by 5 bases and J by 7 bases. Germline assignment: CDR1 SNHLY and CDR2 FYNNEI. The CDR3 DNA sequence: TGTGCCAGCAGTTACAGAGGACAGGGCTCTGGCTACACCTTC. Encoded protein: CASSYRGQGSGYTF.

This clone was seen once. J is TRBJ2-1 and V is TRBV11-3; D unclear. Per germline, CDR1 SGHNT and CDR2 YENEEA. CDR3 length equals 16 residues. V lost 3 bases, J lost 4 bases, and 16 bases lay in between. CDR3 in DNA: TGTGCCAGCAGCTTTTCTTCGGGTGGGGATTACAATGAGCAGTTCTTC. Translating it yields CASSFSSGGDYNEQFF.

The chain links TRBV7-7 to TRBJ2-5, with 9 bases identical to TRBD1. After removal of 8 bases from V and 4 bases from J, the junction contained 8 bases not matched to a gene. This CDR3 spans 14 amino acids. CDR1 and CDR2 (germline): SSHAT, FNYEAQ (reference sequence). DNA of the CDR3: TGTGCCAGCCTGGGACAGGGCGCAGGAGAGACCCAGTACTTC. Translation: CASLGQGAGETQYF.